Presented here are 11 T cell receptor beta chains from one specimen sequenced in a study of response to subunit inactivated influenza vaccine. TCRdb ran MiXCR on the RT-PCR reads and lists one entry per CDR3 protein. This sample yields approximately 490,000 distinct CDR3 sequences, of which approximately 6.9% are seen a single time; about an eighth belongs to the top ten. The sample was PBMCs from blood, taken roughly 24 months after vaccination. These receptors came from a man aged 45 to 75 who received an inactivated influenza vaccine.

The chain joins TRBV20-1 to TRBJ1-2; D may be TRBD1 (6 bases). Germline CDR1 and CDR2: DFQATT and SNEGSKA (reference sequence). This CDR3 region has 14 residues. Trimming stripped 4 bases from V and 5 bases from J, with 17 bases between. The CDR3 nucleotides read TGCAGTGCTAAGTTGTCGAAGGGGGGATATGGCTACACCTTC. It specifies CSAKLSKGGYGYTF.

This clonotype was recorded a few times. This chain connects TRBV5-6 to TRBJ2-4; perhaps TRBD1 as D (6 bases). This CDR3 contains 14 residues. Germline V gene sequence: CDR1 SGHDT, CDR2 YYEEEE. The ends were cut back, 2 bases at V and 2 bases at J, with 8 bases in the middle. CDR3 in amino acids: CASSLTGSKNIQYF. The CDR3 nucleotides are TGTGCCAGCAGCTTAACAGGGTCCAAAAACATTCAGTACTTC. The variable domain in full, with the rest retrieved from reference TRBV5-6 and TRBJ2-4, is DAGVTQSPTHLIKTRGQQVTLRCSPKSGHDTVSWYQQALGQGPQFIFQYYEEEERQRGNFPDRFSGHQFPNYSSELNVNALLLGDSALYLCASSLTGSKNIQYFGAGTRLSVL.

This clonotype was counted only a few times. This chain joins TRBV18 and TRBJ2-7; D uncertain. The CDR3 extends over 12 amino acids. With 0 bases removed from V and 3 bases from J, the gap between germline ends came to 3 bases. Germline CDR1 is KGHSH and CDR2 is LQKENI. The CDR3 spells CASSPPGYEQYF. In nucleotides, the CDR3 is TGTGCCAGCTCACCACCGGGCTACGAGCAGTACTTC.

This chain connects TRBV3-1 to TRBJ2-5; perhaps TRBD2 as D (6 bases). The CDR3 is made up of 17 amino acids. Germline CDR1 reads LGHDT; CDR2 reads YNNKEL (reference sequence). Trimming took off 1 base at V and 1 base at J, with 16 bases between the two ends. CDR3 sequence (DNA): TGTGCCAGCAGCCAAGCGTTTGCGGGATACGGCCAAGAGACCCAGTACTTC. Translated, it gives CASSQAFAGYGQETQYF.

This clonotype has a handful of counts. The genes are TRBV20-1 and TRBJ2-1; no clear D gene. The germline V and J ends were trimmed by 3 bases and 8 bases, with 11 bases remaining between them. Germline lookup yields CDR1 DFQATT and CDR2 SNEGSKA (reference sequence). CDR3 size: 12 residues. CDR3 protein: CSASRRSDEQFF. The DNA for the CDR3 is TGCAGTGCTAGCCGACGGTCCGATGAGCAGTTCTTC.

This clonotype was counted a few times. DNA for the CDR3: TGCAGTGCCGCCGTACTTACTATTTGGGGAGAAGCTTTCTTT. Encoded protein: CSAAVLTIWGEAFF. The V call is TRBV20-1, the J call TRBJ1-1; D gene ambiguous. V was clipped by 6 bases and J by 8 bases, with 22 bases between them. The CDR3 runs to 14 residues. The germline CDR1 and CDR2 sequences are DFQATT and SNEGSKA (reference sequence).

The rearrangement uses TRBV4-3 and TRBJ2-5, with D unclear. V lost 2 bases, J lost 1 base, and 11 bases lay in between. The germline V gene encodes CDR1 LGHNA and CDR2 YSLEER. The CDR3 covers 15 residues. For the CDR3, the DNA is TGCGCCAGCAGCCAATATCCCGGGTCCCAAGAGACCCAGTACTTC. Its protein product is CASSQYPGSQETQYF.

In this sample, this clonotype turned up a few times. The V and J genes are TRBV10-3 and TRBJ2-4, with TRBD2 matching 9 bases. Germline lookup yields CDR1 ENHRY and CDR2 SYGVKD. This CDR3 is 18 amino acids long. V was clipped by 5 bases and J by 1 base; unmatched bases: 12. CDR3 sequence (DNA): TGTGCCATCAGTCCCGGGACTAGCCTTGAGTGGGCCAAAAACATTCAGTACTTC. The encoded protein is CAISPGTSLEWAKNIQYF.

This clonotype has a handful of counts. This rearrangement joins TRBV7-9 to TRBJ1-4; no definite D call. The V gene lost 2 bases and the J gene lost 8 bases, with 9 bases spanning the gap. CDR1 is SEHNR, CDR2 FQNEAQ, per germline (reference sequence). The length of the CDR3 is 13 residues. The CDR3 nucleotides read TGTGCCAGCAGCTTACAGGCCACCGAAAAACTGTTTTTT. It codes for CASSLQATEKLFF.

This clonotype was seen a few times. V is TRBV29-1 and J is TRBJ2-5; weak D call: TRBD2 (7 bases). Trimming cost V 7 bases and J 4 bases, with 19 bases left between them. Germline V gene lookup returns CDR1 SQVTM and CDR2 ANQGSEA. This CDR3 has 14 amino acids. As DNA, the CDR3 is TGCAGCGGCCAAAGTCGGGGGGCAGGAGAGACCCAGTACTTC. Protein product: CSGQSRGAGETQYF.

This clonotype was detected many times. The CDR3 region has the DNA TGTGCCATCTCACGTAGGGCGGGGGTCCAAGAGACCCAGTACTTC. As protein: CAISRRAGVQETQYF. The V call is TRBV10-3, the J call TRBJ2-5, with TRBD2 identical over 7 bases. The junction had 10 bases not matched to a gene; V was cut back by 8 bases and J by 1 base. CDR1 is ENHRY, CDR2 SYGVKD, per germline. The CDR3 totals 15 residues.